Following are 3 T cell receptor beta chains from one sample sequenced in a study of Tregs in tolerant kidney transplant recipients. Profiled with immunoSEQ multiplex PCR; TCRdb holds only in-frame clones, not every one. The table has roughly 45,000 clones, 91% seen once. Sequenced sample: Tregs from blood. The source is a human donor in good health.

The chain carries TRBV27 and TRBJ2-2; D uncertain. From germline, CDR1 is MNHEY and CDR2 SMNVEV (reference sequence). V lost 3 bases and J lost 4, with 15 bases in between. CDR3 length equals 16 residues. The CDR3 loop reads CASSFLDRRSTGELFF. The CDR3 nucleotides read TGTGCCAGCAGTTTCCTGGACCGTAGGTCCACCGGGGAGCTGTTTTTT.

This chain uses TRBV18 with TRBJ2-7, with 8 bases aligning to TRBD1. With 3 bases clipped from V and 6 bases from J, the junction kept 4 bases outside the gene matches. The CDR3 has 13 residues. Germline V gives CDR1 KGHSH, CDR2 LQKENI. The chain's CDR3 is CASSPGQGGEQYF. For the CDR3, the DNA is TGTGCCAGCTCACCCGGACAGGGTGGCGAGCAGTACTTC.

The rearrangement uses TRBV5-1 and TRBJ1-6; D is possibly TRBD1 (5 bases). CDR3 length: 17 amino acids. Trimming stripped 2 bases from V and 4 bases from J, with 16 bases between. Germline V gene data show CDR1 as SGHRS and CDR2 as YFSETQ. In DNA form, the CDR3 reads TGCGCCAGCAGCTTCTATAGGGTGGGGCAGTATAATTCACCCCTCCACTTT. Encoded protein: CASSFYRVGQYNSPLHF.